This T cell receptor (beta chain) was identified in a study of radiotherapy plus CTLA-4 blockade in lung cancer. Patients in the study, people with chemo-refractory metastatic non-small-cell lung cancer, received focal radiation plus ipilimumab CTLA-4 blockade. The CDR3 extends over 20 amino acids. V was clipped by 4 bases and J by 0 bases, with 25 bases between them. From germline, CDR1 is SNHLY and CDR2 FYNNEI. This table comes from immunoSEQ multiplex PCR, and its TCRdb copy is limited to in-frame clones, with some not included. Of over 30,000 clones detected, 60% to 80% appear once; the ten largest clones hold roughly 4.8%.

The sequencing here drew on peripheral blood, taken from a patient treated with radiotherapy plus ipilimumab. This sequence was found in a human donor with non-small cell lung cancer whose response to radiotherapy plus ipilimumab could not be evaluated. The rearrangement joins TRBV2 to TRBJ1-5, with TRBD1 as a possible D gene (6 bases). The CDR3 DNA follows: TGTGCCAGCAGTGGACCGAGGTTACAGGGAGGGGTTTATAGCAATCAGCCCCAGCATTTT. The encoded protein is CASSGPRLQGGVYSNQPQHF.